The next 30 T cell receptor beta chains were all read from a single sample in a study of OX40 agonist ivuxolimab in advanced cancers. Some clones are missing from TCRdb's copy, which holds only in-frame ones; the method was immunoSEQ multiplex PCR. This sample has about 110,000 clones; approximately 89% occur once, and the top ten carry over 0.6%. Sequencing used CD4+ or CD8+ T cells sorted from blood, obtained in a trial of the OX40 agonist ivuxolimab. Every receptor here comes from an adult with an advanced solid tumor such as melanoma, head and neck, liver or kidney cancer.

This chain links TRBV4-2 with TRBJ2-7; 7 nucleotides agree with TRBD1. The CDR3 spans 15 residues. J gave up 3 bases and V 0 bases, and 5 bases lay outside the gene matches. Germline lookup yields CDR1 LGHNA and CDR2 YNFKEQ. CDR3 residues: CASSQDTGDLYEQYF. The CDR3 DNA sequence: TGTGCCAGCAGCCAAGACACAGGGGACCTCTACGAGCAGTACTTC.

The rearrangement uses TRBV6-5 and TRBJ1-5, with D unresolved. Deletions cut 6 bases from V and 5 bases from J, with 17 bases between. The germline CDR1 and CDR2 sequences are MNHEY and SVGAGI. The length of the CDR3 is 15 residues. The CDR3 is CASSQTRGRDQPQHF. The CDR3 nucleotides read TGTGCCAGCAGCCAAACACGCGGTCGGGATCAGCCCCAGCATTTT.

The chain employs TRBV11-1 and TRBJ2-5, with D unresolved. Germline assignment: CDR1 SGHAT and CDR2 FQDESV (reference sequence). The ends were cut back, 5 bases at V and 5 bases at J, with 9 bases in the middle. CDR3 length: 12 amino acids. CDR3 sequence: CASSPERETQYF. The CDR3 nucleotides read TGTGCCAGCAGCCCCGAGAGGGAGACCCAGTACTTC.

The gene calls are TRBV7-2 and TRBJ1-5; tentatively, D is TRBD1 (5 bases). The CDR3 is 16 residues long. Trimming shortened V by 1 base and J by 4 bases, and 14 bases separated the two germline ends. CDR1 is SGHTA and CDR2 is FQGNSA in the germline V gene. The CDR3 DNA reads TGTGCCAGCAGCTTAGAAGGAGGGGCAGGGAATCAGCCCCAGCATTTT. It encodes CASSLEGGAGNQPQHF. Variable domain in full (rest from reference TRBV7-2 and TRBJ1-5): GAGVSQSPSNKVTEKGKDVELRCDPISGHTALYWYRQSLGQGLEFLIYFQGNSAPDKSGLPSDRFSAERTGGSVSTLTIQRTQQEDSAVYLCASSLEGGAGNQPQHFGDGTRLSIL.

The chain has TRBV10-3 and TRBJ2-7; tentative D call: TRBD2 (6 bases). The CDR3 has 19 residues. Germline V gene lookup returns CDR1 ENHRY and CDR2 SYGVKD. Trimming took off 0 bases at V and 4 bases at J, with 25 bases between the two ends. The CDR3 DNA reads TGTGCCATCAGTGAGTCTTTGGGAAGAGCGCGGGGCGGAATTTACGAGCAGTACTTC. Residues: CAISESLGRARGGIYEQYF.

The CDR3 loop reads CASSLGTGPYTEAFF. The CDR3 region has the DNA TGTGCCAGCAGCCTTGGTACAGGTCCATACACTGAAGCTTTCTTT. V usage is TRBV7-3 and J usage is TRBJ1-1; D is perhaps TRBD1 (5 bases). CDR3 length equals 15 residues. The V end was cut by 5 bases, the J end by 3 bases, with 16 bases between. Germline V gene data show CDR1 as SGHTA and CDR2 as FQGTGA. Complete variable domain (other parts from reference TRBV7-3 and TRBJ1-1): GAGVSQTPSNKVTEKGKYVELRCDPISGHTALYWYRQSLGQGPEFLIYFQGTGAADDSGLPNDRFFAVRPEGSVSTLKIQRTERGDSAVYLCASSLGTGPYTEAFFGQGTRLTVV.

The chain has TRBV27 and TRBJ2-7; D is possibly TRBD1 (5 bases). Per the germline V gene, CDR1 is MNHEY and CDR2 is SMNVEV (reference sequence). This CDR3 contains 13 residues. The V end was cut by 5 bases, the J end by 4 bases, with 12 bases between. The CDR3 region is CASSASQGYEQYF. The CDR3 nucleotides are TGTGCCAGCAGTGCCTCCCAGGGATACGAGCAGTACTTC.

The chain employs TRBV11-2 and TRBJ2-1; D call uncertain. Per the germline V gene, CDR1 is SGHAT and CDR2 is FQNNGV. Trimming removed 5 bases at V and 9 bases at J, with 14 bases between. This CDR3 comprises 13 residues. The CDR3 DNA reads TGTGCCAGCAGCCAATTAACCCGGAGTGAGCAGTTCTTC. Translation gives CASSQLTRSEQFF.

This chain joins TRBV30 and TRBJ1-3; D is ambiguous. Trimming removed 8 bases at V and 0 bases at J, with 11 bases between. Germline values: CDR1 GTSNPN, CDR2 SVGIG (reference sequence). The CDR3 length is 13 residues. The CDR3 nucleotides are TGTGCCGCCGCCCGAATCTCTGGAAACACCATATATTTT. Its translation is CAAARISGNTIYF. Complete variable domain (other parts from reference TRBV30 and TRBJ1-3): SQTIHQWPATLVQPVGSPLSLECTVEGTSNPNLYWYRQAAGRGLQLLFYSVGIGQISSEVPQNLSASRPQDRQFILSSKKLLLSDSGFYLCAAARISGNTIYFGEGSWLTVV.

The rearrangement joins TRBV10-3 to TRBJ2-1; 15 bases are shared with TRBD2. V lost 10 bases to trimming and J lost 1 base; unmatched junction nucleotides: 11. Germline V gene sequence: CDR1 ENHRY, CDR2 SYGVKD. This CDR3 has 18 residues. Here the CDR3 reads CATRVGLAGGLSYNEQFF. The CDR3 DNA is TGTGCCACCCGAGTAGGACTAGCGGGGGGGCTGTCCTACAATGAGCAGTTCTTC.

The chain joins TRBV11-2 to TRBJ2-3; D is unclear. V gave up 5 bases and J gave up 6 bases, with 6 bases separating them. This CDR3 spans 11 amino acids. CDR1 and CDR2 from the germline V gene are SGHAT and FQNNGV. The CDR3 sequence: CASSQRDTQYF. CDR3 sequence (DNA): TGTGCCAGCAGCCAGAGGGATACGCAGTATTTT.

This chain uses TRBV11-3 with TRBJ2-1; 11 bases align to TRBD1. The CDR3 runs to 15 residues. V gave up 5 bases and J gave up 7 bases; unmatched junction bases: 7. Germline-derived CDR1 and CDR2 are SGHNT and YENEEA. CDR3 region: CASSPRRDRGNEQFF. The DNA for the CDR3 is TGTGCCAGCAGCCCCCGCCGGGACAGGGGGAATGAGCAGTTCTTC.

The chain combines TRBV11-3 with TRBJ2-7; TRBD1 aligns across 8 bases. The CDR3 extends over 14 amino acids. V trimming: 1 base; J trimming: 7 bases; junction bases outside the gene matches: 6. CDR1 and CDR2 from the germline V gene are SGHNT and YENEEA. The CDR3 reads CASSLGGQAWEQYF. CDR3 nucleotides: TGTGCCAGCAGCTTAGGGGGACAGGCTTGGGAGCAGTACTTC.

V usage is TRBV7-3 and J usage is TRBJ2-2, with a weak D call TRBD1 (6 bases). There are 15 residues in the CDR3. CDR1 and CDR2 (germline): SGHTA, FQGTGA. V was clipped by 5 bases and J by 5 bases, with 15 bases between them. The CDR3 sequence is CASSAPGHETGELFF. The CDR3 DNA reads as TGTGCCAGCAGCGCCCCGGGACACGAAACCGGGGAGCTGTTTTTT.

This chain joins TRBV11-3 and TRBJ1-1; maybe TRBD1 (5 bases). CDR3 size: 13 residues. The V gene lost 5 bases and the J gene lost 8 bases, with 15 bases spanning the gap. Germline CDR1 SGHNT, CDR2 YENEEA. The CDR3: CASSPGGQGEAFF. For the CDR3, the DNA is TGTGCCAGCAGCCCGGGGGGTCAGGGCGAAGCTTTCTTT. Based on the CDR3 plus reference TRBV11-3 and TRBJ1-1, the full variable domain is EAGVVQSPRYKIIEKKQPVAFWCNPISGHNTLYWYLQNLGQGPELLIRYENEEAVDDSQLPKDRFSAERLKGVDSTLKIQPAELGDSAVYLCASSPGGQGEAFFGQGTRLTVV.

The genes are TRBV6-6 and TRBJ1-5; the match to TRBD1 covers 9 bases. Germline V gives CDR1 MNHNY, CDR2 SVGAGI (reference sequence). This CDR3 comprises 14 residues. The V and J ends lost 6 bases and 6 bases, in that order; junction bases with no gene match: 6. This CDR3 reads CASREGQGAQPQHF. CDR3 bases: TGTGCCAGCAGGGAGGGACAGGGAGCTCAGCCCCAGCATTTT.

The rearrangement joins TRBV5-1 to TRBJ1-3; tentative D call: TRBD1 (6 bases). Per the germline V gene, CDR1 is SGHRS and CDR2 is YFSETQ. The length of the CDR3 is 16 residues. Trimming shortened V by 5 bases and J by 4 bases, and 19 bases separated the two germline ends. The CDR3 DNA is TGCGCCAGCAGACGCGAGGGGGGAGCCGGCGGAAACACCATATATTTT. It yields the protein CASRREGGAGGNTIYF.

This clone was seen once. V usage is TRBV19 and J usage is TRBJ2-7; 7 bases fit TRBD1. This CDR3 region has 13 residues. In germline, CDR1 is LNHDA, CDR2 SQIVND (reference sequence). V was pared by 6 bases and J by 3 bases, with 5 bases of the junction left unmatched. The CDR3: CASSLTGVYEQYF. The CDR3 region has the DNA TGTGCCAGTAGCCTTACAGGGGTCTACGAGCAGTACTTC.

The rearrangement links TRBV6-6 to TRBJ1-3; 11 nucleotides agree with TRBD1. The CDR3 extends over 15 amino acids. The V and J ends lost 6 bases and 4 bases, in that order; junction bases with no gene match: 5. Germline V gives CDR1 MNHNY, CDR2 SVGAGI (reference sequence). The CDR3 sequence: CASRVGQGAGNTIYF. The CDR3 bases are TGTGCCAGCAGAGTAGGACAGGGGGCAGGAAACACCATATATTTT.

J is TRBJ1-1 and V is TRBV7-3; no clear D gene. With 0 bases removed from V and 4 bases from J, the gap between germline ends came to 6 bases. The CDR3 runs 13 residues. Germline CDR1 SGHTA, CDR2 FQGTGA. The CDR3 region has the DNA TGTGCCAGCAGCTTAACCTCCCTCACTGAAGCTTTCTTT. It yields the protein CASSLTSLTEAFF. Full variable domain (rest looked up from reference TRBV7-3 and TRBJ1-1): GAGVSQTPSNKVTEKGKYVELRCDPISGHTALYWYRQSLGQGPEFLIYFQGTGAADDSGLPNDRFFAVRPEGSVSTLKIQRTERGDSAVYLCASSLTSLTEAFFGQGTRLTVV.

Here the CDR3 reads CASSIAGGQETQYF. CDR3 nucleotide sequence: TGTGCCAGCAGTATAGCGGGGGGGCAAGAGACCCAGTACTTC. The rearrangement joins TRBV7-3 to TRBJ2-5; 11 bases line up with TRBD2. Germline trimming cut 6 bases from V and 2 bases from J; bases unmatched to any gene: 2. Germline V gives CDR1 SGHTA, CDR2 FQGTGA. The CDR3 consists of 14 residues.

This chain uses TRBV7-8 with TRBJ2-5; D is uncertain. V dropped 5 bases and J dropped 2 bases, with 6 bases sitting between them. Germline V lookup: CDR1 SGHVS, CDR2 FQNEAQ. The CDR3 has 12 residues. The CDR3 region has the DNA TGTGCCAGCAGCCCCTTTCAAGAGACCCAGTACTTC. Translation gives CASSPFQETQYF.

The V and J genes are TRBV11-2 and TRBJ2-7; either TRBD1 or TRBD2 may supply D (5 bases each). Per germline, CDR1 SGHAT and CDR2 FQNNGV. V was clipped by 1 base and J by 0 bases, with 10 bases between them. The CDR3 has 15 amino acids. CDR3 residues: CASSLVGTSSYEQYF. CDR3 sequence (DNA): TGTGCCAGCAGCTTAGTGGGGACCAGCTCCTACGAGCAGTACTTC.

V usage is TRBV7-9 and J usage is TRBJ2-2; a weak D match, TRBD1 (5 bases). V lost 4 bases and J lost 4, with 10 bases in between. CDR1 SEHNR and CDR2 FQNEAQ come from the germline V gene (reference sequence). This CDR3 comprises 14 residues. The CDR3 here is CASSSMTVTGELFF. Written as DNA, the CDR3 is TGTGCCAGCAGCTCGATGACAGTCACCGGGGAGCTGTTTTTT. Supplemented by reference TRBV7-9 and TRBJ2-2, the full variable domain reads DTGVSQNPRHKITKRGQNVTFRCDPISEHNRLYWYRQTLGQGPEFLTYFQNEAQLEKSRLLSDRFSAERPKGSFSTLEIQRTEQGDSAMYLCASSSMTVTGELFFGEGSRLTVL.

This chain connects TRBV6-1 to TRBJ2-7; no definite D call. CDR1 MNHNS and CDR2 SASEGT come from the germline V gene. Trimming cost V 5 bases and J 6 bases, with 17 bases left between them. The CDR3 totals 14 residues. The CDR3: CASSSTAKSGEQYF. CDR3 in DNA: TGTGCCAGCAGTTCCACGGCCAAGTCGGGCGAGCAGTACTTC.

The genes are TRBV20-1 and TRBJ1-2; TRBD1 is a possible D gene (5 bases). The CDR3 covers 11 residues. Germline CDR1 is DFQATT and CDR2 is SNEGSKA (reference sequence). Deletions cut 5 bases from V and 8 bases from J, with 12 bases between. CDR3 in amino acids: CSAPGPGGYTF. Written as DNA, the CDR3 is TGCAGTGCTCCGGGACCTGGGGGCTACACCTTC.

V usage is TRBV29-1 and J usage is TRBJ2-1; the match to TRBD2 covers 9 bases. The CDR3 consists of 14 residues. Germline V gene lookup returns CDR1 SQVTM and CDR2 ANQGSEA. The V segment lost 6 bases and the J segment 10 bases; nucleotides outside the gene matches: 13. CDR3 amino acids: CSVRFAGGPGEQFF. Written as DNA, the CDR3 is TGCAGCGTGAGATTCGCGGGAGGGCCGGGGGAGCAGTTCTTC.

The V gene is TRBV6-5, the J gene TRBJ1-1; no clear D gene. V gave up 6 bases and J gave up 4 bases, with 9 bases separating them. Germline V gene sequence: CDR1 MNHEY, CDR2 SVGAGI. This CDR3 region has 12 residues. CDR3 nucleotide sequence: TGTGCCAGCAGCCCTTTAGGCACTGAAGCTTTCTTT. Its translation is CASSPLGTEAFF.

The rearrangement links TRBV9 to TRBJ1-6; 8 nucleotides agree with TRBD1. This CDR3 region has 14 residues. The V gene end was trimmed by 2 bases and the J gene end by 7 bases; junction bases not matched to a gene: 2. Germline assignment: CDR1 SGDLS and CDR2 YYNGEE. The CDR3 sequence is CASSVGQENSPLHF. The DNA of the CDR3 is TGTGCCAGCAGCGTGGGACAGGAAAATTCACCCCTCCACTTT.

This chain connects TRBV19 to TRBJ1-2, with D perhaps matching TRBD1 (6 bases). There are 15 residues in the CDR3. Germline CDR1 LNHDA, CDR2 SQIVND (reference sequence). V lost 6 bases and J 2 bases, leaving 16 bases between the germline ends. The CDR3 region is CASRYRVGYNYGYTF. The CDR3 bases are TGTGCCAGTAGGTACAGGGTTGGATACAACTATGGCTACACCTTC.